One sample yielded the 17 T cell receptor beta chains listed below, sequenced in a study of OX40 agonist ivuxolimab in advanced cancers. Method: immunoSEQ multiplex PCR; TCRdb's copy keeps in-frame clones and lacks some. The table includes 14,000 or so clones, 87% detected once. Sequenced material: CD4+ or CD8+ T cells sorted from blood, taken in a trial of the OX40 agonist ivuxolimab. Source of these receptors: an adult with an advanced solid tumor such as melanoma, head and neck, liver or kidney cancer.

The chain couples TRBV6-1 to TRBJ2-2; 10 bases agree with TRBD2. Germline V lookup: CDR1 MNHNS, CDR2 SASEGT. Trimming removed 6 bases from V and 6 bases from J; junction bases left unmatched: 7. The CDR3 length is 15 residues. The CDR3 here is CASRAPSGGPGELFF. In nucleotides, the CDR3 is TGTGCCAGCAGGGCACCTAGCGGGGGCCCCGGGGAGCTGTTTTTT.

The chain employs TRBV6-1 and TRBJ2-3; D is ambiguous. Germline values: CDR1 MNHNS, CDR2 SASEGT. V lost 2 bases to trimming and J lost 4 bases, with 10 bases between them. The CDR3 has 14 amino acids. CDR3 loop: CASSEQAGADTQYF. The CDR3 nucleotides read TGTGCCAGCAGTGAACAAGCTGGCGCAGATACGCAGTATTTT.

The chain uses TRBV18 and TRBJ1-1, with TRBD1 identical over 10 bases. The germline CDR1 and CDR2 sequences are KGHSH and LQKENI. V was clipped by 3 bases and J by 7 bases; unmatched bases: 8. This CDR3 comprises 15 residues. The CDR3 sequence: CASSPLPGQGNEAFF. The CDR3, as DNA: TGTGCCAGCTCACCTCTTCCGGGACAGGGGAATGAAGCTTTCTTT.

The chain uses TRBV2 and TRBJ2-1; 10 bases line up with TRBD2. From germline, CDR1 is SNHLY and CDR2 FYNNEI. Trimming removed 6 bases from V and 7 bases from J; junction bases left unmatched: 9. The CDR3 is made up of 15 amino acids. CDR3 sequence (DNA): TGTGCCAGCAGATACAGCGGGGGGGCAGAAAATGAGCAGTTCTTC. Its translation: CASRYSGGAENEQFF.

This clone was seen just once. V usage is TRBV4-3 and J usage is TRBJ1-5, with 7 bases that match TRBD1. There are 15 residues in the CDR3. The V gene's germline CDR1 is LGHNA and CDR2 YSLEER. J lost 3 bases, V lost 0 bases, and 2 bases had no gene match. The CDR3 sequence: CASSQETGANQPQHF. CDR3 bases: TGCGCCAGCAGCCAAGAAACAGGGGCCAATCAGCCCCAGCATTTT.

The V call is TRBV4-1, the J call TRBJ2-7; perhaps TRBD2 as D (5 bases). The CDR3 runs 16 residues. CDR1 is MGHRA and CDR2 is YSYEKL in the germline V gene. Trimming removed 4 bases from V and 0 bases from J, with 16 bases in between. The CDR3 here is CASSPNVGVSSYEQYF. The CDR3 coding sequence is TGCGCCAGCAGCCCCAACGTCGGGGTGAGCTCCTACGAGCAGTACTTC.

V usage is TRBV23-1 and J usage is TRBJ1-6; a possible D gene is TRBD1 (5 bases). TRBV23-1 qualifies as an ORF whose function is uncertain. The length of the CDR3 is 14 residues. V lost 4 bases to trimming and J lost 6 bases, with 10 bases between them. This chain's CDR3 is CASSPDMINSPLHF. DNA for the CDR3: TGCGCCAGCAGTCCGGACATGATTAATTCACCCCTCCACTTT.

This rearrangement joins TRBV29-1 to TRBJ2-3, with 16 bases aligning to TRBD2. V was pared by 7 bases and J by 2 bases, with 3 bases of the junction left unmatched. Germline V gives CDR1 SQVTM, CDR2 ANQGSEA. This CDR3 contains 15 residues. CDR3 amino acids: CSGGTSGGATDTQYF. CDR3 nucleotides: TGCAGCGGAGGGACTAGCGGGGGGGCCACAGATACGCAGTATTTT.

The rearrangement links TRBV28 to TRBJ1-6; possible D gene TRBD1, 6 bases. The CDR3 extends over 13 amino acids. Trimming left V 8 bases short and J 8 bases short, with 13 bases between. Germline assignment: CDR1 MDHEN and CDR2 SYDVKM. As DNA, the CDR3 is TGTGCCAGCCCCACAGGGTTGGATTCACCCCTCCACTTT. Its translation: CASPTGLDSPLHF.

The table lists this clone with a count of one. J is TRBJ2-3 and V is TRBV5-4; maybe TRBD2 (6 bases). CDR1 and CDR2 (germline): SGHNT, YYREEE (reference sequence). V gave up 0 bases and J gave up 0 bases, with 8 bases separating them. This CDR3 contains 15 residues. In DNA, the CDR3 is TGTGCCAGCAGCTTGGGAGGAGGGAGCACAGATACGCAGTATTTT. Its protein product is CASSLGGGSTDTQYF.

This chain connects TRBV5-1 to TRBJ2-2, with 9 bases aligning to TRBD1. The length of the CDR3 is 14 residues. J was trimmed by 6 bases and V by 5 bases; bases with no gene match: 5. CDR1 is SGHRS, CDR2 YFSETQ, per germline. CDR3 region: CASRAGTGPGELFF. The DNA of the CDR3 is TGCGCCAGCAGAGCCGGGACAGGGCCCGGGGAGCTGTTTTTT.

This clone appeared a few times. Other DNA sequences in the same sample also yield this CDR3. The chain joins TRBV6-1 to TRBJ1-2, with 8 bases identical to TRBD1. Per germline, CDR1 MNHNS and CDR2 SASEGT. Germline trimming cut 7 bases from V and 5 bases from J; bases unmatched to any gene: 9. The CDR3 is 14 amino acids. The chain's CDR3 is CASTSGQGVYGYTF. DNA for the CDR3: TGTGCCAGCACTTCTGGACAGGGAGTTTATGGCTACACCTTC.

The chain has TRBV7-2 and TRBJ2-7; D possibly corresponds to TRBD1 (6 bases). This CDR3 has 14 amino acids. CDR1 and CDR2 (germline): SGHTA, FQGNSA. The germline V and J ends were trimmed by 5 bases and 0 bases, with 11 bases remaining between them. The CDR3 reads CASSPRDTSYEQYF. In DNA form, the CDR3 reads TGTGCCAGCAGCCCCCGGGACACCTCCTACGAGCAGTACTTC. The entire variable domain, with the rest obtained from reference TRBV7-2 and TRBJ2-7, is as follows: GAGVSQSPSNKVTEKGKDVELRCDPISGHTALYWYRQSLGQGLEFLIYFQGNSAPDKSGLPSDRFSAERTGGSVSTLTIQRTQQEDSAVYLCASSPRDTSYEQYFGPGTRLTVT.

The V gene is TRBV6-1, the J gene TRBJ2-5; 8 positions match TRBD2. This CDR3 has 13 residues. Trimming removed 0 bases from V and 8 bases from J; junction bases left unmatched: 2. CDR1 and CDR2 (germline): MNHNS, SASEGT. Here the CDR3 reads CASSEARGDTQYF. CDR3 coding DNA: TGTGCCAGCAGTGAAGCGCGGGGGGACACCCAGTACTTC.

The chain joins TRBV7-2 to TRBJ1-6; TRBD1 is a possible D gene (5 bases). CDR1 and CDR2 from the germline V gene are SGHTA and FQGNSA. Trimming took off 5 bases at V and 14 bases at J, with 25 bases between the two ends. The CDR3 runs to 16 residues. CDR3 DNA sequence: TGTGCCAGCAGCCGGACGGCAGGGCTAACCTATTCGGCCCTCCACTTT. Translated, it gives CASSRTAGLTYSALHF.

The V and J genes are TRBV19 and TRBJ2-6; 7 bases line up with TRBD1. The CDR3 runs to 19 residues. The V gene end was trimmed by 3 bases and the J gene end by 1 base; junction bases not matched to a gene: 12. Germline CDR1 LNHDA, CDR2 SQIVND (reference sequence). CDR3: CASSMVMGQRTSGANVLTF. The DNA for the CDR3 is TGTGCCAGTAGTATGGTGATGGGACAGAGGACATCTGGGGCCAACGTCCTGACTTTC. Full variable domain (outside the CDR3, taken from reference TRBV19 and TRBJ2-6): DGGITQSPKYLFRKEGQNVTLSCEQNLNHDAMYWYRQDPGQGLRLIYYSQIVNDFQKGDIAEGYSVSREKKESFPLTVTSAQKNPTAFYLCASSMVMGQRTSGANVLTFGAGSRLTVL.

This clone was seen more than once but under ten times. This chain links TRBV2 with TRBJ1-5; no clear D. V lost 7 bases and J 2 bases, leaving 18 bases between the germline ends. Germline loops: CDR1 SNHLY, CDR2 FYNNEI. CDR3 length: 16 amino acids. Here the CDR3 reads CASKVTAVSGNQPQHF. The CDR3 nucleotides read TGTGCCAGCAAGGTCACCGCCGTATCGGGCAATCAGCCCCAGCATTTT.